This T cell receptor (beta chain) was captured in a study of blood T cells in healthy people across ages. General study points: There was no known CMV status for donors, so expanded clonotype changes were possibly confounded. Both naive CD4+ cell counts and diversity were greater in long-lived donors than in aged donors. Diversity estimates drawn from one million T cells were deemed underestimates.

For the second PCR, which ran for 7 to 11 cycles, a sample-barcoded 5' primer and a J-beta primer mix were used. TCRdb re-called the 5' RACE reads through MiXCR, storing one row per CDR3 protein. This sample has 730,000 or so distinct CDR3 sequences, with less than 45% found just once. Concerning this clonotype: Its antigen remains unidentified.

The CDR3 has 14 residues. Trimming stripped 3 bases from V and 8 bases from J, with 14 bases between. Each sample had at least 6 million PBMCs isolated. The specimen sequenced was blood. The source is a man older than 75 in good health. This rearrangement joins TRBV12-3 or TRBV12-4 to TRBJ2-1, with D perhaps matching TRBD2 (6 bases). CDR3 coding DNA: TGTGCCAGCAGTTTCGGTGGAGGGAGTTATGAGCAGTTCTTC. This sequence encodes CASSFGGGSYEQFF.